This T cell receptor beta chain was sequenced during a study of regulatory T cells in long-lasting Graves disease. This clonotype was picked up many times. Its specificity is not known. The CDR3 runs 15 residues. Germline CDR1 LGHDT, CDR2 YNNKEL (reference sequence). The V and J ends lost 5 bases and 1 base respectively, with 12 bases between them. Time point described: newly diagnosed GD, antithyroid drugs for less than 3 months. PBMCs were the source of the RNA used for TCR sequencing. Notes on the study in general: Patients with persistent disease showed a bias toward TRBV28, TRBJ1-2 and TRBJ2-5. Patients with persistent disease shared 2,741 public clonotypes, outpacing the approximately 870 shared by new patients.

Arm-PCR of CDR3 regions and iRepertoire HTBI primers were the basis on which TCR beta libraries were built. TCRdb fed the multiplex PCR reads into MiXCR, producing one record per CDR3 protein. This table has roughly 430,000 distinct CDR3 sequences, approximately 16% appearing once. A further study also used this sample, focusing on T cells in Graves' hyperthyroidism and ophthalmopathy. That work states: The TCR CDR3 was amplified in a first-round RT-PCR using the HTBI primer set.

The clonotype originates from a woman younger than 45 with Graves disease. Source: peripheral blood mononuclear cells (PBMCs), taken at new diagnosis, from a patient treated with antithyroid drugs. V usage is TRBV3-1 and J usage is TRBJ1-3, with D possibly being TRBD1 (6 bases). The CDR3 nucleotides are TGTGCCAGCAGCTACGGACAGTATTCTGGAAACACCATATATTTT. It is translated as CASSYGQYSGNTIYF.